This T cell receptor (beta chain) was sequenced in a study of cytomegalovirus exposure and HLA in healthy donors. Study-wide results and limits: As a later analysis revealed, the rate of TCR association differed by HLA locus, with DRB1 most and HLA-C fewest. A previous analysis found most TCR beta V segments productive roughly 90% or roughly 30% of the time. Analyses of presence/absence relied on an assumption of roughly uniform sequencing depth across donors.

The CDR3 covers 15 residues. Per germline, CDR1 SNHLY and CDR2 FYNNEI. J was trimmed by 5 bases and V by 6 bases; bases with no gene match: 9. Healthy bone marrow donors made up the cohort. As for this clone: Its antigen remains unidentified.

13 Jbeta primers and 60 Vbeta primers were used for the PCR. Libraries were prepared by immunoSEQ multiplex PCR; TCRdb keeps only in-frame clonotypes and omits some of them. This table has about 200,000 clones, around nine tenths appearing once. V is TRBV2 and J is TRBJ1-4; 7 nucleotides line up with TRBD1. Sample: PBMCs. The TCR comes from a woman aged 25 to 39 in good health and CMV-seronegative. CDR3 sequence (DNA): TGTGCCAGCAGGGCCGGACAGGCCCCCAATGAAAAACTGTTTTTT. Encoded protein: CASRAGQAPNEKLFF.